The 27 T cell receptor beta chains listed next were all sequenced from one sample in a study of blood T cell repertoires in COVID-19. Assay used: immunoSEQ multiplex PCR; TCRdb lists only in-frame clones, some missing. The sample carries 210,000 or so clones, 70% to 90% recorded once. The material sequenced was peripheral blood. The receptors derive from a woman aged 50 to 60 with active or convalescent COVID-19.

This clone was detected a few times. The rearrangement joins TRBV2 to TRBJ1-1, with 8 bases lining up with TRBD1. This CDR3 has 13 amino acids. Germline trimming cut 4 bases from V and 8 bases from J; bases unmatched to any gene: 6. Germline CDR1 SNHLY, CDR2 FYNNEI. CDR3 sequence reads: CASSVLTGEEAFF. In DNA form, the CDR3 reads TGTGCCAGCAGTGTTTTGACAGGGGAAGAAGCTTTCTTT.

This chain links TRBV28 with TRBJ1-2; D is perhaps TRBD1 (6 bases). CDR1 and CDR2 from the germline V gene are MDHEN and SYDVKM. V was pared by 8 bases and J by 8 bases, with 18 bases between. This CDR3 is built from 13 residues. The CDR3 is CASRGGRSGGYTF. CDR3 nucleotides: TGTGCCAGCCGCGGGGGCAGGTCTGGAGGCTACACCTTC.

J is TRBJ1-4 and V is TRBV28; D is undetermined. The CDR3 is 14 amino acids. V dropped 6 bases and J dropped 8 bases, with 16 bases sitting between them. Germline-derived CDR1 and CDR2 are MDHEN and SYDVKM. The CDR3 spells CASSPRSNYEKLFF. For the CDR3, the DNA is TGTGCCAGCAGCCCCCGTAGTAACTACGAAAAACTGTTTTTT.

This sequence joins TRBV4-1 and TRBJ1-2; D may be TRBD1 (5 bases). With 5 bases removed from V and 4 bases from J, the gap between germline ends came to 17 bases. Looked up from germline, CDR1 is MGHRA and CDR2 is YSYEKL. This CDR3 spans 15 amino acids. The CDR3 region is CASSLLGALGYGYTF. The CDR3 DNA is TGCGCCAGCAGCTTGTTAGGGGCGTTGGGCTATGGCTACACCTTC.

The rearrangement joins TRBV5-1 to TRBJ1-3; no definite D call. The V end lost 0 bases, the J end lost 4 bases, and 14 bases lay between the germline ends. Per germline, CDR1 SGHRS and CDR2 YFSETQ. CDR3 length: 16 residues. CDR3: CASSLGLPEIGNTIYF. CDR3 DNA: TGCGCCAGCAGCTTGGGACTCCCTGAGATCGGAAACACCATATATTTT.

V and J are TRBV12-3 or TRBV12-4 and TRBJ1-5, with D hard to call. This CDR3 comprises 12 residues. V shed 5 bases and J shed 9 bases, with 11 bases lying between them. DNA of the CDR3: TGTGCCAGCAGTATGGGAGTCCGGCCCCAGCATTTT. As protein: CASSMGVRPQHF.

The V gene is TRBV7-9, the J gene TRBJ2-7, with TRBD1 identical over 11 bases. The CDR3 covers 12 residues. With 8 bases clipped from V and 6 bases from J, the junction kept 3 bases outside the gene matches. CDR1 is SEHNR and CDR2 is FQNEAQ in the germline V gene (reference sequence). CDR3 bases: TGTGCCAGCGGACAGGGGGCGGGCGAGCAGTACTTC. It yields the protein CASGQGAGEQYF.

The chain employs TRBV18 and TRBJ1-1; possible D gene TRBD1, 6 bases. Deletions cut 4 bases from V and 3 bases from J, with 9 bases between. The CDR3 has 13 residues. Germline V gene lookup returns CDR1 KGHSH and CDR2 LQKENI. The CDR3 region is CASSQGEHTEAFF. The CDR3 DNA is TGTGCCAGCTCACAGGGGGAGCACACTGAAGCTTTCTTT.

The chain couples TRBV3-1 (or the pseudogene TRBV3-2) to TRBJ1-4; 7 nucleotides match TRBD1. The CDR3 runs to 14 residues. J lost 5 bases, V lost 2 bases, and 2 bases had no gene match. Germline V CDR1 and CDR2: LGHDT, YNNKEL (reference sequence). Written as DNA, the CDR3 is TGTGCCAGCAGCCAAAGGGGGCAGAATGAAAAACTGTTTTTT. It yields the protein CASSQRGQNEKLFF.

The V and J genes are TRBV29-1 and TRBJ1-4; perhaps TRBD1 as D (6 bases). Looked up from germline, CDR1 is SQVTM and CDR2 is ANQGSEA. CDR3 length equals 14 residues. Trimming left V 4 bases short and J 0 bases short, with 9 bases between. The CDR3 loop is CSVVGASTNEKLFF. The CDR3 DNA is TGCAGCGTTGTGGGGGCCTCAACTAATGAAAAACTGTTTTTT.

The V gene is TRBV5-1, the J gene TRBJ2-5, with 9 bases fitting TRBD1. The CDR3 sequence is 15 residues long. J was trimmed by 5 bases and V by 4 bases; bases with no gene match: 9. Germline loops: CDR1 SGHRS, CDR2 YFSETQ. The DNA for the CDR3 is TGCGCCAGCAGCCTACAGGGACAGGGTGGGGAGACCCAGTACTTC. It codes for CASSLQGQGGETQYF.

The genes are TRBV4-1 and TRBJ1-2; a possible D gene is TRBD1 (5 bases). V was clipped by 2 bases and J by 3 bases, with 7 bases between them. Germline lookup yields CDR1 MGHRA and CDR2 YSYEKL. CDR3 length: 13 amino acids. This chain's CDR3 is CASSQLTDYGYTF. CDR3 DNA: TGCGCCAGCAGCCAACTGACAGACTATGGCTACACCTTC.

This chain connects TRBV15 to TRBJ2-1; possible D gene TRBD1, 5 bases. V lost 3 bases to trimming and J lost 6 bases, with 12 bases between them. The V gene's germline CDR1 is LNHNV and CDR2 YYDKDF (reference sequence). This CDR3 is built from 14 residues. The CDR3 loop is CATSRGLDSNEQFF. The DNA of the CDR3 is TGTGCCACCAGCAGGGGTCTTGACAGCAATGAGCAGTTCTTC.

The chain joins TRBV6-6 to TRBJ2-3; D call uncertain. This CDR3 is 13 amino acids long. The V end lost 6 bases, the J end lost 0 bases, and 7 bases lay between the germline ends. Germline-derived CDR1 and CDR2 are MNHNY and SVGAGI (reference sequence). The CDR3 spells CASSLQSTDTQYF. For the CDR3, the DNA is TGTGCCAGCAGCTTACAGAGCACAGATACGCAGTATTTT.

The J gene is TRBJ2-1, the V gene TRBV10-1, with 10 bases aligning to TRBD2. CDR1 is WNHNN, CDR2 SYGVQD, per germline (reference sequence). Trimming at V came to 3 bases and at J to 4 bases, leaving 3 bases not matched to a gene. This CDR3 is 15 amino acids long. The CDR3 nucleotides are TGCGCCAGCAGTGATAGGACTAGCGGTTACAATGAGCAGTTCTTC. Its translation is CASSDRTSGYNEQFF.

This chain connects TRBV24-1 to TRBJ2-1; tentatively, D is TRBD1 (9 bases). Germline values: CDR1 KGHDR, CDR2 SFDVKD. The CDR3 is 18 residues long. V lost 9 bases and J 3 bases, leaving 26 bases between the germline ends. The CDR3 bases are TGTGCCACCTCTGGGACAGGGTCTTCGGGAGGGTACTACAATGAGCAGTTCTTC. Translating it yields CATSGTGSSGGYYNEQFF.

This chain joins TRBV5-1 and TRBJ1-1; the match to TRBD1 covers 7 bases. Germline CDR1 and CDR2: SGHRS and YFSETQ. The J segment lost 4 bases and the V segment lost 3 bases, leaving 6 bases of the junction unmatched. The CDR3 sequence is 14 residues long. As DNA, the CDR3 is TGCGCCAGCAGCTCGGGACAGTCTCGCACTGAAGCTTTCTTT. This codes for CASSSGQSRTEAFF.

The chain is built from TRBV28 and TRBJ2-7; possibly TRBD1 for D (6 bases). This CDR3 has 13 amino acids. Germline-derived CDR1 and CDR2 are MDHEN and SYDVKM. Trimming cost V 6 bases and J 6 bases, with 15 bases left between them. CDR3 residues: CASRQQGRSEQYF. Here the CDR3 DNA reads TGTGCCAGCAGACAACAGGGTCGGTCCGAGCAGTACTTC. The full variable domain, its missing parts supplied by reference TRBV28 and TRBJ2-7, is DVKVTQSSRYLVKRTGEKVFLECVQDMDHENMFWYRQDPGLGLRLIYFSYDVKMKEKGDIPEGYSVSREKKERFSLILESASTNQTSMYLCASRQQGRSEQYFGPGTRLTVT.

The V and J genes are TRBV12-3 or TRBV12-4 and TRBJ1-1, with 7 nucleotides matching TRBD1. This CDR3 region has 13 residues. With 6 bases clipped from V and 5 bases from J, the junction kept 6 bases outside the gene matches. The CDR3 protein is CASSQQGRTEAFF. DNA of the CDR3: TGTGCCAGCAGCCAACAGGGGCGTACTGAAGCTTTCTTT.

In its sample, this clone was seen a few times. This rearrangement joins TRBV10-3 to TRBJ1-6, with 9 bases matching TRBD1. The CDR3 covers 16 residues. With V trimmed by 9 bases and J by 1 base, 7 bases remained unmatched. Germline V gives CDR1 ENHRY, CDR2 SYGVKD. DNA of the CDR3: TGTGCCATTAGGGACAGGGAAAGGTCCTATAATTCACCCCTCCACTTT. This sequence encodes CAIRDRERSYNSPLHF.

The chain links TRBV3-1 (or the pseudogene TRBV3-2) to TRBJ2-7, with TRBD2 matching 7 bases. The CDR3 covers 17 residues. The germline V gene has CDR1 LGHDT and CDR2 YNNKEL (reference sequence). V dropped 0 bases and J dropped 5; count of bases not matched to a gene: 13. CDR3: CASSQDGGAGVRNEQYF. The CDR3 nucleotides are TGTGCCAGCAGCCAAGATGGCGGGGCGGGAGTGAGGAACGAGCAGTACTTC.

This clone was counted a few times. V and J are TRBV2 and TRBJ1-2, with D perhaps matching TRBD1 (5 bases). CDR1 and CDR2 from the germline V gene are SNHLY and FYNNEI. V lost 4 bases and J lost 0, with 6 bases in between. The CDR3 runs 13 residues. The CDR3 reads CASSATANYGYTF. DNA of the CDR3: TGTGCCAGCAGTGCGACAGCTAACTATGGCTACACCTTC.

This clone was seen just once. The chain is built from TRBV5-5 and TRBJ2-2; 9 bases align to TRBD2. This CDR3 spans 14 amino acids. With 5 bases clipped from V and 1 base from J, the junction kept 0 bases outside the gene matches. Germline V gene lookup returns CDR1 SGHKS and CDR2 YYEKEE (reference sequence). CDR3 sequence (DNA): TGTGCCAGCAGACTAGCGGGGAACACCGGGGAGCTGTTTTTT. Its protein product is CASRLAGNTGELFF.

The V gene is TRBV7-2, the J gene TRBJ2-1, with 8 nucleotides matching TRBD1. The CDR3 is 15 residues long. CDR1 SGHTA and CDR2 FQGNSA come from the germline V gene. Trimming cost V 5 bases and J 3 bases; bases outside gene matches: 6. The CDR3 spells CASSPQGVFYNEQFF. As DNA, the CDR3 is TGTGCCAGCAGCCCACAGGGGGTTTTCTACAATGAGCAGTTCTTC. The whole variable domain, remainder taken from reference TRBV7-2 and TRBJ2-1, is GAGVSQSPSNKVTEKGKDVELRCDPISGHTALYWYRQSLGQGLEFLIYFQGNSAPDKSGLPSDRFSAERTGGSVSTLTIQRTQQEDSAVYLCASSPQGVFYNEQFFGPGTRLTVL.

V usage is TRBV5-4 and J usage is TRBJ1-1; D is uncertain. Trimming took 2 bases from V and 2 from J, leaving 13 bases between them. This CDR3 is built from 15 residues. CDR1 is SGHNT, CDR2 YYREEE, per germline (reference sequence). The DNA of the CDR3 is TGTGCCAGCAGCTTCAAAGGGAGTCCCAACACTGAAGCTTTCTTT. Protein product: CASSFKGSPNTEAFF.

The J gene is TRBJ2-7, the V gene TRBV30; 9 bases fit TRBD2. Trimming removed 1 base from V and 6 bases from J; junction bases left unmatched: 7. The CDR3 is 14 residues long. Germline lookup yields CDR1 GTSNPN and CDR2 SVGIG (reference sequence). CDR3 bases: TGTGCCTGGAGTGGAATAGCGGGAGTGAGCGAGCAGTACTTC. Protein: CAWSGIAGVSEQYF.

This chain connects TRBV29-1 to TRBJ1-2, with D tentatively TRBD1 (6 bases). V was pared by 4 bases and J by 4 bases, with 16 bases between. Germline values: CDR1 SQVTM, CDR2 ANQGSEA. CDR3 length: 14 amino acids. The CDR3 sequence is CSVVSGGRTYGYTF. The CDR3 bases are TGCAGCGTTGTGAGTGGGGGCAGGACCTATGGCTACACCTTC.